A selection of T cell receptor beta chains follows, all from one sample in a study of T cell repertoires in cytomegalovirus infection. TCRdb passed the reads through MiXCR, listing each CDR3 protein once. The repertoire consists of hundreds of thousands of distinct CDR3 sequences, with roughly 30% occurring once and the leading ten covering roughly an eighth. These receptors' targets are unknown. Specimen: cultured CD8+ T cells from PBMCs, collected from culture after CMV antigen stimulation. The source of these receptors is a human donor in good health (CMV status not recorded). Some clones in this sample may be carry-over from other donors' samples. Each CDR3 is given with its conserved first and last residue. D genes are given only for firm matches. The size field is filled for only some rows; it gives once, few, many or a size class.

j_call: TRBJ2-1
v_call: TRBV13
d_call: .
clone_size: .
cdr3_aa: CASSLDRESYNEQFF
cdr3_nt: TGTGCCAGCAGCTTAGACAGGGAATCCTACAATGAGCAGTTCTTC

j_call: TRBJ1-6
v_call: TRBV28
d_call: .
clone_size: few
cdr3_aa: CASSLVGQDNSPLHF
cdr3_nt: TGTGCCAGCAGTTTGGTCGGGCAGGATAATTCACCCCTCCACTTT

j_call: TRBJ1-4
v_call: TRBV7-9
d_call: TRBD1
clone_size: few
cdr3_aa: CASSLAEGANEKLFF
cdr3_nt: TGTGCCAGCAGCTTAGCGGAGGGGGCGAATGAAAAACTGTTTTTT

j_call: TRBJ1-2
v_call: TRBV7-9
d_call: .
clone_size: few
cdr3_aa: CASSLDSPRYGYTF
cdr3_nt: TGTGCCAGCAGCCTAGACAGTCCCCGGTATGGCTACACCTTC

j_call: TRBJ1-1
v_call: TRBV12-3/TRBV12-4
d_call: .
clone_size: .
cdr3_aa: CASSKGQNTEAFF
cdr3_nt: TGTGCCAGCAGTAAAGGACAGAACACTGAAGCTTTCTTT

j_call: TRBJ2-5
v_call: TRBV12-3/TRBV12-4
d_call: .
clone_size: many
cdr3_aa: CASNWGEQETQYF
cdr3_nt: TGTGCCAGCAATTGGGGGGAACAAGAGACCCAGTACTTC

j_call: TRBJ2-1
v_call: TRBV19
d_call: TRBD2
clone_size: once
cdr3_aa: CASGTPASGGAYERFF
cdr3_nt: TGTGCCAGTGGAACTCCGGCTAGCGGGGGGGCATATGAGCGGTTCTTC

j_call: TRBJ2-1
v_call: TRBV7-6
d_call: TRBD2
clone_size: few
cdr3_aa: CASSLRTSGASSYNEQFF
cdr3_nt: TGTGCCAGCAGCTTAAGGACTAGCGGAGCGAGCTCCTACAATGAGCAGTTCTTC

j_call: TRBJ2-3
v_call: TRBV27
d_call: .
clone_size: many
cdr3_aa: CASMGPGRTDTQYF
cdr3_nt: TGTGCCAGCATGGGCCCGGGGAGAACAGATACGCAGTATTTT

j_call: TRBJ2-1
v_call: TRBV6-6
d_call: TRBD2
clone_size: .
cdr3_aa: CASSYSVLAVNEQFF
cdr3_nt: TGTGCCAGCAGTTACTCGGTACTAGCGGTCAATGAGCAGTTCTTC

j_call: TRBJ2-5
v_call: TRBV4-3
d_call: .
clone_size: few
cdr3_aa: CASSQGFHAQETQYF
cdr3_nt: TGCGCCAGCAGCCAAGGTTTCCATGCCCAAGAGACCCAGTACTTC

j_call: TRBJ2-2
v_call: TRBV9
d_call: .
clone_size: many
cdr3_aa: CASSVQRVSTGELFF
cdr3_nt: TGTGCCAGCAGTGTACAAAGGGTGAGCACCGGGGAGCTGTTTTTT

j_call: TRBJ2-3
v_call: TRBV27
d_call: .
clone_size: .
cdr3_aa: CASSRLVGTDTQYF
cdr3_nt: TGTGCCAGCAGCCGACTAGTGGGCACAGATACGCAGTATTTT

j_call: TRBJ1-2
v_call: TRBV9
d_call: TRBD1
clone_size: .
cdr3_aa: CGDSPGQPYGYAF
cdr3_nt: TGTGGGGACAGCCCCGGTCAGCCTTATGGCTACGCCTTC

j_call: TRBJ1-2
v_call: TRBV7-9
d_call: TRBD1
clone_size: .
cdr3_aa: CASSTIGTANLYGYTF
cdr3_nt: TGTGCCAGCAGCACGATTGGGACAGCGAATCTCTATGGCTACACCTTC

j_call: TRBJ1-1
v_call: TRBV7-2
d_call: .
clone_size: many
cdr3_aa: CASRPTGMTEAFF
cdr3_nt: TGTGCCAGCAGGCCCACAGGGATGACTGAAGCTTTCTTT

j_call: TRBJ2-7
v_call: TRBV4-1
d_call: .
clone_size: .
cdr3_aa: CASSHPAGTYEQYF
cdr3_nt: TGCGCCAGCAGCCATCCCGCCGGGACCTACGAGCAGTACTTC

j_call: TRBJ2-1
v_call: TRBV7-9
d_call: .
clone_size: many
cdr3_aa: CASSLRLDNEQFF
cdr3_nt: TGTGCCAGCAGCTTAAGACTGGACAATGAGCAGTTCTTC

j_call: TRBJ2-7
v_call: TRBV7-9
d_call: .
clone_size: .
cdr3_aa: CASSGTQYEQYF
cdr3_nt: TGTGCCAGCAGCGGGACCCAGTACGAGCAGTACTTC

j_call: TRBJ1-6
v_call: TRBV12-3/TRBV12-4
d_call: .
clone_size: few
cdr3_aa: CASSHTKLSYNSPLHF
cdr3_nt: TGTGCCAGCAGCCACACCAAACTCTCCTATAATTCACCCCTCCACTTT

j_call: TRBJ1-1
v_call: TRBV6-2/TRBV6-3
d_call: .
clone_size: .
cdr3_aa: CASSPGDTRNTEAFF
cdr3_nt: TGTGCCAGCAGTCCCGGGGATACAAGAAACACTGAAGCTTTCTTT

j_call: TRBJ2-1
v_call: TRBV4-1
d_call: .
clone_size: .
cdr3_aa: CASSQEDSYNEQFF
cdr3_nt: TGCGCCAGCAGCCAAGAAGACAGTTACAATGAGCAGTTCTTC